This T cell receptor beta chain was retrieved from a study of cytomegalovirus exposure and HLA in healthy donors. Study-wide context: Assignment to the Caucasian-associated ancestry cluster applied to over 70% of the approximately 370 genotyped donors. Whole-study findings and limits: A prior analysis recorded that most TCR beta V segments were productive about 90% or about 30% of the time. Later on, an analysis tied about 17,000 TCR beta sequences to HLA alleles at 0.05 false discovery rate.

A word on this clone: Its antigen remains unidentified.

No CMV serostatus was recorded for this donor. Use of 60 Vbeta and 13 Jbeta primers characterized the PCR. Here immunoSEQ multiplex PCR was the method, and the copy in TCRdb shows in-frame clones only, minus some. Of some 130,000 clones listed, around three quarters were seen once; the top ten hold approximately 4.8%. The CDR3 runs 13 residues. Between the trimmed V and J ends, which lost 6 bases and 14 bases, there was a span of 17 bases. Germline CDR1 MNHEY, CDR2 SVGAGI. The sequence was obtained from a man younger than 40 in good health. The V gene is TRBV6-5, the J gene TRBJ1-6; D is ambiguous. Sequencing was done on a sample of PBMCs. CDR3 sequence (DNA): TGTGCCAGCAGAAGGAGTACGACGGGTTCCCTCCACTTT. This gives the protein CASRRSTTGSLHF.